Here is one T cell receptor (beta chain) with its context. Germline V gene sequence: CDR1 SGDLS, CDR2 YYNGEE. The CDR3 is made up of 18 amino acids. V lost 0 bases, J lost 2 bases, and 12 bases stayed unmatched. The treatment is: over 15 received Ad26.COV2.S at low or high dose, single or two shots; a few received placebo; per-sample allocation not given. Sampling was done on day 63 after the first vaccine or placebo injection. Vaccination employed an Ad26 vector expressing the Wuhan-strain SARS-CoV-2 spike. Measured with immunoSEQ multiplex PCR; TCRdb has only the in-frame clones, and not every one. The table includes some 450,000 clones, about 92% detected once. The sample belongs to a study of Ad26.COV2.S vaccination and SARS-CoV-2 variants.

The material sequenced was peripheral blood, taken in a trial of Ad26.COV2.S vaccine versus placebo. V gene TRBV9 combines with J gene TRBJ2-5; the match to TRBD2 covers 8 bases. This TCR derives from a person between 18 and 65 years old who received the Ad26.COV2.S COVID-19 vaccine or a placebo. CDR3 coding DNA: TGTGCCAGCAGCGTAGCGCCATCCGGGGGACTAGGACAAGAGACCCAGTACTTC. Protein product: CASSVAPSGGLGQETQYF.